This TCR beta chain was obtained from a study of blood T cell repertoires in COVID-19 (dated by TCRdb to 2018 to 2020). Describing the broader study: Collaborator samples came from the United States, Italy and Spain and covered acute and convalescent phases of COVID-19. The material from the prospective study consisted of cDNA or gDNA derived from T cells, B-cell-depleted T cells, or PBMCs. Subjects who had been exposed to COVID-19, were actively infected with it, or had recovered from it provided the deeply sampled blood TCRbeta repertoires that made up the dataset. A freely available public database, intended as a resource for researchers studying the immune response to SARS-CoV-2, is where the repertoires were released. Samples were obtained from the ongoing ImmuneRACE study (first 160 participants) and from over 1,000 subjects provided by 6 global collaborators. Nearly every sample came with metadata listing a de-identified subject ID, COVID-19 status, age in years and sex. Where available, HLA class I and class II types were taken from metadata supplied by the sample provider and were not determined by assay-based typing. The paper's findings and limits, for the study overall: The amount of clinical and demographic metadata varied by source and participant and was provided uncurated.

Whole blood was collected in K2EDTA tubes by collaborating institutions according to the institutions' own protocols. For TCRbeta analysis, collaborator samples were shipped as frozen whole blood, as isolated PBMCs, or as DNA extracted from either sample type. The immunoSEQ Assay, a bias-controlled multiplex PCR, was used to amplify TCRbeta CDR3 regions from genomic DNA. In the paper's pipeline: Nucleated cell counts per sample were estimated from amplification of reference gene primers within the assay. Sequence reads were collapsed and filtered to measure the absolute abundance of every unique TCRbeta CDR3 rearrangement. For each sample, productive Simpson clonality was calculated as the square root of Simpson's diversity index across productive rearrangements. TCRdb provides this immuneACCESS table in a form limited to in-frame rearrangements. Some clones are lacking; in checked studies, under half of them reflect an unresolved V gene, and why the rest are absent is not known. Clone size and V and J calls were adopted from that table, with D and trimming inferred from the DNA. This sample is represented by 140,000 to 150,000 clones; under 90% of them were singletons. Roughly two fifths of the sample is in the top ten clones.

CDR1 MDHEN and CDR2 SYDVKM were looked up in the germline V gene. V is trimmed back by 3 bases and J by 7 bases, and the junction contains 7 bases that no gene match accounts for. Its CDR3 holds 16 amino acids, cysteine through phenylalanine. Here the CDR3 DNA is all that survives: 48 bases in frame from base 1. With regard to this clone: This clone's antigen is unknown. No much larger clone is present one base from it, and per-base qualities are unavailable.

The receptor comes from a human donor in a cohort sampled during active COVID-19. Rearrangement joined TRBV28 to TRBJ2-1; 12 central bases correspond to TRBD1. What was sequenced was peripheral blood. At the DNA level, the sequence is TGTGCCAGCAGTTTTGCCGGGACAGGGGGCATGAATGAGCAGTTCTTC. Its translation reads: CASSFAGTGGMNEQFF.